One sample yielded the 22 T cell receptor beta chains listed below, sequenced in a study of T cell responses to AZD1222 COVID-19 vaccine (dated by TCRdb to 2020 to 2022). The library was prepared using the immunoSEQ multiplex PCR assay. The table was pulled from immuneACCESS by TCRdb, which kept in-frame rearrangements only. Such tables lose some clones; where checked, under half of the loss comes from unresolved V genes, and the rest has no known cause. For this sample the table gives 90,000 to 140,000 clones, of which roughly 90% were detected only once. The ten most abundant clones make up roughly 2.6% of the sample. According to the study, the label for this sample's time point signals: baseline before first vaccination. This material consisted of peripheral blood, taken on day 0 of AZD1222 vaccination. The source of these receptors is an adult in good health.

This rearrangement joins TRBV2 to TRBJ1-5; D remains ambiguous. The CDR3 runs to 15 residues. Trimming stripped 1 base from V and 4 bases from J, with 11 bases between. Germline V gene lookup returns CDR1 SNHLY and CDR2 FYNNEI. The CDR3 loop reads CASSEVGALNQPQHF. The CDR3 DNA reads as TGTGCCAGCAGTGAAGTGGGAGCGTTAAATCAGCCCCAGCATTTT. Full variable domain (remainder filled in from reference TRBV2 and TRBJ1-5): EPEVTQTPSHQVTQMGQEVILRCVPISNHLYFYWYRQILGQKVEFLVSFYNNEISEKSEIFDDQFSVERPDGSNFTLKIRSTKLEDSAMYFCASSEVGALNQPQHFGDGTRLSIL.

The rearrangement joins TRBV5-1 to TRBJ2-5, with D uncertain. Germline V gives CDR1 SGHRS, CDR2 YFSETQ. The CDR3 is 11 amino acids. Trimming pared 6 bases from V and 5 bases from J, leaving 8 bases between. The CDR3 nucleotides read TGCGCCAGCACCCTCCGGGAGACCCAGTACTTC. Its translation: CASTLRETQYF. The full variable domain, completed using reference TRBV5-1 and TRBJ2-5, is KAGVTQTPRYLIKTRGQQVTLSCSPISGHRSVSWYQQTPGQGLQFLFEYFSETQRNKGNFPGRFSGRQFSNSRSEMNVSTLELGDSALYLCASTLRETQYFGPGTRLLVL.

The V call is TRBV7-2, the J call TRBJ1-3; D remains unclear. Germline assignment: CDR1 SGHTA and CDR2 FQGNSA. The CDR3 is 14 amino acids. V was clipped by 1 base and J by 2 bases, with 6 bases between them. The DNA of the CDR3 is TGTGCCAGCAGCTTAGGACCCCCTGGAAACACCATATATTTT. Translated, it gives CASSLGPPGNTIYF.

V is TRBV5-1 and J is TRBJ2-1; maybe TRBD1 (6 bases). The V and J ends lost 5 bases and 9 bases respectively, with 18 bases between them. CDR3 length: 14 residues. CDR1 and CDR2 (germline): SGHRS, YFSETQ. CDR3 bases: TGCGCCAGCAGTTCTACTACAGGGCGCACTGAGCAGTTCTTC. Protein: CASSSTTGRTEQFF. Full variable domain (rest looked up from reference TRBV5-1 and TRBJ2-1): KAGVTQTPRYLIKTRGQQVTLSCSPISGHRSVSWYQQTPGQGLQFLFEYFSETQRNKGNFPGRFSGRQFSNSRSEMNVSTLELGDSALYLCASSSTTGRTEQFFGPGTRLTVL.

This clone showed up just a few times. Here the CDR3 DNA reads TGTGCCAGCAGCGTGCATGCAACTAATGAAAAACTGTTTTTT. Translation: CASSVHATNEKLFF. V gene TRBV25-1 combines with J gene TRBJ1-4; D gene unclear. Deletions cut 6 bases from V and 0 bases from J, with 8 bases between. Germline V lookup: CDR1 MGHDK, CDR2 SYGVNS. This CDR3 has 14 amino acids.

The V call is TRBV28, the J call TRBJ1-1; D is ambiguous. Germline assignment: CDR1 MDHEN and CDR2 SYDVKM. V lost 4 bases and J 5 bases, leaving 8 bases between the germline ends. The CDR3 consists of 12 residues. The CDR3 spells CASSSGGTEAFF. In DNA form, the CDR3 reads TGTGCCAGCAGTTCGGGAGGGACTGAAGCTTTCTTT.

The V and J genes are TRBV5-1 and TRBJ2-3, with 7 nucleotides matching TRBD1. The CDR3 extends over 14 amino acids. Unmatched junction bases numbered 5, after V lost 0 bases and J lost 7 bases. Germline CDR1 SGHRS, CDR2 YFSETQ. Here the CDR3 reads CASSLDYRGNTQYF. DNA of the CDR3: TGCGCCAGCAGCTTGGATTACAGGGGAAATACGCAGTATTTT.

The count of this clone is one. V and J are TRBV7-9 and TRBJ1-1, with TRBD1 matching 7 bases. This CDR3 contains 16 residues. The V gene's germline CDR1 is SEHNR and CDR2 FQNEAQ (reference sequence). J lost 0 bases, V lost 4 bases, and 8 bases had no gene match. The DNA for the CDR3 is TGTGCCAGCAGCTCGGACAGGACGTACATGAACACTGAAGCTTTCTTT. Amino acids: CASSSDRTYMNTEAFF. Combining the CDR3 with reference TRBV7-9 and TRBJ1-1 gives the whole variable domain DTGVSQNPRHKITKRGQNVTFRCDPISEHNRLYWYRQTLGQGPEFLTYFQNEAQLEKSRLLSDRFSAERPKGSFSTLEIQRTEQGDSAMYLCASSSDRTYMNTEAFFGQGTRLTVV.

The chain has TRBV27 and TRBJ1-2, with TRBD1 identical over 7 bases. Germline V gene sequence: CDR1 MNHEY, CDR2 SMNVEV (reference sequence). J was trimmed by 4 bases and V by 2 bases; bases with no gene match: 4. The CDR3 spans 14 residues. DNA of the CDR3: TGTGCCAGCAGTTTAACAGGGGACTTCTATGGCTACACCTTC. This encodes CASSLTGDFYGYTF.

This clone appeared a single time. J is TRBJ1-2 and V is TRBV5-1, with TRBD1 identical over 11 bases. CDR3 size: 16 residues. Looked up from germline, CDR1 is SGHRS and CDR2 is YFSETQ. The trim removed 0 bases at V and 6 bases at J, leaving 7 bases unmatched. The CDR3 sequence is CASSLGRTGGVDGYTF. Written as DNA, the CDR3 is TGCGCCAGCAGCTTGGGCAGGACAGGGGGCGTCGATGGCTACACCTTC.

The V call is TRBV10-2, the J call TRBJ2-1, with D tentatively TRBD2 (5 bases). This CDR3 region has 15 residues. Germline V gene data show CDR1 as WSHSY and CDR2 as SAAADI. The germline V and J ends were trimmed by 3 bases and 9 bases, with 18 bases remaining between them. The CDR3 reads CASSDAILGTGEQFF. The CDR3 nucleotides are TGCGCCAGCAGTGACGCGATACTAGGTACGGGTGAGCAGTTCTTC.

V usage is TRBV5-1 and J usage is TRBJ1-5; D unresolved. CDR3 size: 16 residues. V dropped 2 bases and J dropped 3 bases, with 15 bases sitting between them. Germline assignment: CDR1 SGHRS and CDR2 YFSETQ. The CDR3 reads CASSLTWPGSNQPQHF. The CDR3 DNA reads TGCGCCAGCAGCTTAACTTGGCCGGGATCCAATCAGCCCCAGCATTTT.

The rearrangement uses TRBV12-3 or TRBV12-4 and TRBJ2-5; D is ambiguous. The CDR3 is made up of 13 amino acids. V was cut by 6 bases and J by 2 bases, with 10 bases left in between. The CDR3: CASSPQNQETQYF. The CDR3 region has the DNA TGTGCCAGCAGCCCCCAAAATCAAGAGACCCAGTACTTC.

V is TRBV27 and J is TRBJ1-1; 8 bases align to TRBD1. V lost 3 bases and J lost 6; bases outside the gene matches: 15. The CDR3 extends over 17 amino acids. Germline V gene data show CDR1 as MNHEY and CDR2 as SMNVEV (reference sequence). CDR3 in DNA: TGTGCCAGCAGTTTTAATGGGCAGGGGGCCGTAGGGGCTGAAGCTTTCTTT. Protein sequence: CASSFNGQGAVGAEAFF.

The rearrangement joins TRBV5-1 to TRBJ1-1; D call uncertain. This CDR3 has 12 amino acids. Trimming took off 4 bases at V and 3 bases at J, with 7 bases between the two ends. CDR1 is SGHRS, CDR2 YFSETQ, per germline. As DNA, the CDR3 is TGCGCCAGCAGCGGGGAGTACACTGAAGCTTTCTTT. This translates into CASSGEYTEAFF.

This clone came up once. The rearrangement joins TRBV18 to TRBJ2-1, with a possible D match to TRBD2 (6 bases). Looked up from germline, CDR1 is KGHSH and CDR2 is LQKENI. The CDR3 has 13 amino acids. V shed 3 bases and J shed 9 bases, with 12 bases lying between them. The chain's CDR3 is CASSPLRGSEQFF. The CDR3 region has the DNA TGTGCCAGCTCACCCCTCCGGGGGAGTGAGCAGTTCTTC.

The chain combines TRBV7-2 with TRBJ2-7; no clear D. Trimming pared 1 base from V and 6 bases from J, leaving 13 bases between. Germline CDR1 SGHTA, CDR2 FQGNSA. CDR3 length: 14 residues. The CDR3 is CASSLGPPMVEQYF. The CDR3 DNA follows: TGTGCCAGCAGCTTAGGACCCCCCATGGTCGAGCAGTACTTC. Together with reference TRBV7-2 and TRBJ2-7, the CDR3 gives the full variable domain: GAGVSQSPSNKVTEKGKDVELRCDPISGHTALYWYRQSLGQGLEFLIYFQGNSAPDKSGLPSDRFSAERTGGSVSTLTIQRTQQEDSAVYLCASSLGPPMVEQYFGPGTRLTVT.

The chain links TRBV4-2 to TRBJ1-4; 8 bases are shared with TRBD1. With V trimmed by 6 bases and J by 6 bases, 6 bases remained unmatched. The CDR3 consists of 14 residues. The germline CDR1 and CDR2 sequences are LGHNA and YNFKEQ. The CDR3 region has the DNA TGTGCCAGCAGTACAGGGGGGACGGATGAAAAACTGTTTTTT. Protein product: CASSTGGTDEKLFF.

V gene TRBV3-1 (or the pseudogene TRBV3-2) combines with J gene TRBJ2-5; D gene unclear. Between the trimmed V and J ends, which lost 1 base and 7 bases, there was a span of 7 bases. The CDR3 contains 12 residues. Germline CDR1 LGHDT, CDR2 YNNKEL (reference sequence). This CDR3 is CASSQGVGTQYF. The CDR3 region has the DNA TGTGCCAGCAGCCAAGGAGTGGGGACCCAGTACTTC.

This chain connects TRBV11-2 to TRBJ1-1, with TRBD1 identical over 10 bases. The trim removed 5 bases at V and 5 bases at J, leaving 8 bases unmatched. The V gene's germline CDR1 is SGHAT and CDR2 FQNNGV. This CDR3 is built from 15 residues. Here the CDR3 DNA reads TGTGCCAGCAGCCCGGGGTCGGGACAGGGGACTGAAGCTTTCTTT. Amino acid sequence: CASSPGSGQGTEAFF. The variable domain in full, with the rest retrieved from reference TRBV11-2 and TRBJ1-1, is EAGVAQSPRYKIIEKRQSVAFWCNPISGHATLYWYQQILGQGPKLLIQFQNNGVVDDSQLPKDRFSAERLKGVDSTLKIQPAKLEDSAVYLCASSPGSGQGTEAFFGQGTRLTVV.

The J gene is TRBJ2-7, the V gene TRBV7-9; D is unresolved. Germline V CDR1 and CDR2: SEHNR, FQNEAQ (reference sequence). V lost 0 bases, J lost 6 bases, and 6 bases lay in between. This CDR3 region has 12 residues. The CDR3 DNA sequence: TGTGCCAGCAGCTTAGCGATGGGCGAGCAGTACTTC. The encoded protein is CASSLAMGEQYF.

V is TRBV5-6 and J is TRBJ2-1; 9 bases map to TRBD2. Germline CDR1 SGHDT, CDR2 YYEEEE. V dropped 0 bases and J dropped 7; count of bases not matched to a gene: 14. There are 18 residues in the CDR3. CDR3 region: CASSLVASFAGGYNEQFF. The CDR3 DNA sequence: TGTGCCAGCAGCTTGGTAGCTTCGTTTGCGGGAGGGTATAATGAGCAGTTCTTC.